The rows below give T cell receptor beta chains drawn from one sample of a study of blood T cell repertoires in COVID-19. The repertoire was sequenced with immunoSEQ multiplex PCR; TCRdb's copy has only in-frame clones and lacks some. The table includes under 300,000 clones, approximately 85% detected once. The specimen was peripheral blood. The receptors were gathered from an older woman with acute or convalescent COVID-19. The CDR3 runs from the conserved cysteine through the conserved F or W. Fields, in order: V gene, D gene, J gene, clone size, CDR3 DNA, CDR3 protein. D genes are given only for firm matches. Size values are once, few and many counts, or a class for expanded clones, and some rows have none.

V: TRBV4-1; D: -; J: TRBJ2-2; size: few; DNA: TGCGCCAGCAGCTATGACAGCAACACCGGGGAGCTGTTTTTT; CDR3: CASSYDSNTGELFF
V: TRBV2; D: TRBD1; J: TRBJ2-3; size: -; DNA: TGTGCCAGCAGCCCAACAGGGGCAGATACGCAGTATTTT; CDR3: CASSPTGADTQYF
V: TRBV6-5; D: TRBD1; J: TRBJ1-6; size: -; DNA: TGTGCCAGCAGTCCAGGGGGGTATAATTCACCCCTCCACTTT; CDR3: CASSPGGYNSPLHF
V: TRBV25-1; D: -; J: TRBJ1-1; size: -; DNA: TGTGCCAGCACCGGCCCCTGGGCAGGGATGAACACTGAAGCTTTCTTT; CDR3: CASTGPWAGMNTEAFF
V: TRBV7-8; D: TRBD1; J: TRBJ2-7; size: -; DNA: TGTGCCAGCAGCTTAGAAGCGGGACAGGGCTGGATCTCCTACGAGCAGTACTTC; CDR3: CASSLEAGQGWISYEQYF
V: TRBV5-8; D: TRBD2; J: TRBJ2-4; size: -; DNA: TGTGCCAGCAGCTCTCGGGGGGGCGTAACGGCCAAAAACATTCAGTACTTC; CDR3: CASSSRGGVTAKNIQYF
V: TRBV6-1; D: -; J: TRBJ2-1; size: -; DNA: TGTGCCAGCAGTGAAGGAACACAGCATAACAATGAGCAGTTCTTC; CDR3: CASSEGTQHNNEQFF
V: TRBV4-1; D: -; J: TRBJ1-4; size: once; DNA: TGCGCCAGCAGCCAAGAATCCGGCGGATATAATGAAAAACTGTTTTTT; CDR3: CASSQESGGYNEKLFF
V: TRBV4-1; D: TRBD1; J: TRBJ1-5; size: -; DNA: TGCGCCAGCAGCCCACAGGGGTATAATCGTCAGCCCCAGCATTTT; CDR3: CASSPQGYNRQPQHF
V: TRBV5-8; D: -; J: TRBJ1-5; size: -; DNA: TGTGCCAGCAGCTCAATTTGGGGCCAGCCCCAGCATTTT; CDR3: CASSSIWGQPQHF
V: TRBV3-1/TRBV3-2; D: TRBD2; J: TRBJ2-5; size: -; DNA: TGTGCCAGCAGCCAAGGGACTAGCGGGAAAGAGACCCAGTACTTC; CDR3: CASSQGTSGKETQYF
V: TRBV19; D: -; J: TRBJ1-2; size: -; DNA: TGTGCCAGTAGTATCAATAGCGGCGTCTATGGCTACACCTTC; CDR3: CASSINSGVYGYTF
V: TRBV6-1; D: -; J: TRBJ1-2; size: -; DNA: TGTGCCAGCAGTGATTGGGGGTCCCGGGAGGGCTACACCTTC; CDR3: CASSDWGSREGYTF
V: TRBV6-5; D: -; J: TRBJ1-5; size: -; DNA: TGTGCCAGCATAACTGAGGGCTCTGGCAATCAGCCCCAGCATTTT; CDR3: CASITEGSGNQPQHF
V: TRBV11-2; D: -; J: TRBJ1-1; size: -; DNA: TGTGCCAGCAGCTTAGTCGTCGTGGGCCCTGAAGCTTTCTTT; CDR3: CASSLVVVGPEAFF
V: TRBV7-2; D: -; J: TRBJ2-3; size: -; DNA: TGTGCCAGCAGCGAGGGAGGGGGGACAAGGACAGATACGCAGTATTTT; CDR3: CASSEGGGTRTDTQYF
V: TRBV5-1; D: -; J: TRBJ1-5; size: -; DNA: TGCGCCAGCAGCCCGACAGTAGATCAGCCCCAGCATTTT; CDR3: CASSPTVDQPQHF
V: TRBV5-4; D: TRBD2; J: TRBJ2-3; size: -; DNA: TGTGCCAGCAGCATCCGACTAGCGGGGGTCTCAGATACGCAGTATTTT; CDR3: CASSIRLAGVSDTQYF
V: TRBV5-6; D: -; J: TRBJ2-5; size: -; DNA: TGTGCCAGCAGCGCAGGGGAGGGAGTGACCCAGTACTTC; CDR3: CASSAGEGVTQYF
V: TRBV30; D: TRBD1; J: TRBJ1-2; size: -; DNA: TGTGCCTGTTCTGGACAGGAGAACTATGGCTACACCTTC; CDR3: CACSGQENYGYTF